Listed below are T cell receptor beta chains from one sample, sequenced in a study of T-cell reconstitution after alpha-beta-depleted transplantation in children. TCRdb redid the calling of the PCR reads with MiXCR, one entry per CDR3 protein. The sample holds a few hundred thousand distinct CDR3 sequences; about a sixth are singletons and the top ten take approximately 29%. The sample here was PBMCs, mostly from graft donor cells, taken 360 days after TCRalphabeta/CD19-depleted stem cell transplant. The receptors originated from a boy less than two years old who had a stem cell transplant for Wiskott-Aldrich syndrome, so the T cells may come from the graft donor. Each CDR3 is given with its conserved first and last residue. A D gene is named only where the DNA matches it firmly. Clone size is not always given. Where it is, it says once, few, many or a class for expanded clones.

NA	TRBV14	NA	TRBJ2-2	CASSQEWGVHSGELFF	TGTGCCAGCAGCCAAGAATGGGGGGTGCACTCCGGGGAGCTGTTTTTT
NA	TRBV5-1	NA	TRBJ2-7	CASSLARDGWYEQYF	TGCGCCAGCAGCCTGGCCAGGGATGGTTGGTACGAGCAGTACTTC
few	TRBV12-3/TRBV12-4	TRBD2	TRBJ2-3	CASSPSGGGTDTQYF	TGTGCCAGCAGTCCGAGCGGGGGTGGCACAGATACGCAGTATTTT
NA	TRBV18	TRBD1	TRBJ2-7	CASSPRGTGSYEQYF	TGTGCCAGCTCACCACGAGGGACAGGAAGCTACGAGCAGTACTTC
few	TRBV5-1	TRBD2	TRBJ2-7	CASSWGAGGPGEQYF	TGCGCCAGCAGCTGGGGAGCGGGAGGGCCTGGCGAGCAGTACTTC
NA	TRBV4-1	NA	TRBJ2-5	CASSQVELGLETQYF	TGCGCCAGCAGCCAAGTTGAGTTAGGGCTAGAGACCCAGTACTTC
NA	TRBV20-1	NA	TRBJ1-4	CSARVPGRGEKLFF	TGCAGTGCTAGAGTACCAGGGAGGGGTGAAAAACTGTTTTTT
few	TRBV12-3/TRBV12-4	NA	TRBJ1-4	CASSQQGFNEKLFF	TGTGCCAGCAGTCAACAGGGATTCAATGAAAAACTGTTTTTT
NA	TRBV7-6	TRBD2	TRBJ2-1	CASSSSKRTSYNEQFF	TGTGCCAGCAGCTCTTCGAAACGGACTAGTTACAATGAGCAGTTCTTC
NA	TRBV9	TRBD2	TRBJ2-3	CASSVEPAGKDTQYF	TGTGCCAGCAGCGTAGAACCAGCGGGGAAGGATACGCAGTATTTT
few	TRBV20-1	NA	TRBJ2-7	CSAPQPGRPHEQYF	TGCAGTGCGCCCCAACCGGGCAGACCCCACGAGCAGTACTTC
few	TRBV7-8	NA	TRBJ2-1	CASSLADPSSYNEQFF	TGTGCCAGCAGCTTGGCGGACCCTAGCTCCTACAATGAGCAGTTCTTC
NA	TRBV7-9	NA	TRBJ1-1	CASSEQGLTEAFF	TGTGCCAGCAGCGAACAGGGTCTCACTGAAGCTTTCTTT
NA	TRBV27	NA	TRBJ2-5	CASSWSGLQETQYF	TGTGCCAGCAGTTGGTCAGGACTCCAAGAGACCCAGTACTTC
few	TRBV24-1	NA	TRBJ2-2	CATSPTGLTGELFF	TGTGCCACCAGTCCGACAGGACTCACCGGGGAGCTGTTTTTT
NA	TRBV27	TRBD1	TRBJ1-1	CASRPYRGRAEAFF	TGTGCCAGCCGACCTTACAGGGGGCGCGCTGAAGCTTTCTTT
NA	TRBV5-1	TRBD2	TRBJ2-3	CASSSSLTSGSTDTQYF	TGCGCCAGCAGCTCCAGTCTGACTAGCGGGAGTACAGATACGCAGTATTTT
NA	TRBV25-1	NA	TRBJ2-1	CASSESSKGQYEQFF	TGTGCCAGCAGTGAGTCCTCGAAGGGGCAATATGAGCAGTTCTTC
many	TRBV10-2	NA	TRBJ2-2	CASSESSGFAGELFF	TGCGCCAGCAGTGAGTCCTCTGGGTTCGCCGGGGAGCTGTTTTTT
NA	TRBV5-1	TRBD2	TRBJ2-3	CASSLGALAGGLSTDTQYF	TGCGCCAGCAGCTTGGGAGCCCTAGCGGGAGGCCTTAGCACAGATACGCAGTATTTT
few	TRBV4-3	NA	TRBJ1-1	CASSQEQGYTEAFF	TGCGCCAGCAGCCAAGAACAGGGATACACTGAAGCTTTCTTT
once	TRBV3-1	NA	TRBJ2-7	CASSQGGAWYEQYF	TGTGCCAGCAGCCAAGGAGGGGCGTGGTACGAGCAGTACTTC
NA	TRBV11-3	NA	TRBJ2-1	CASSARRNVYNEQFF	TGTGCCAGCAGCGCCCGTAGGAATGTTTACAATGAGCAGTTCTTC
NA	TRBV5-1	NA	TRBJ2-2	CASSYRGGPNTGELFF	TGCGCCAGCAGCTACAGGGGAGGTCCAAACACCGGGGAGCTGTTTTTT
NA	TRBV10-3	NA	TRBJ2-7	CAISPSVGLAYEQYF	TGTGCCATCAGTCCTAGCGTAGGCCTCGCCTACGAGCAGTACTTC
few	TRBV10-3	TRBD1	TRBJ2-7	CAISGSPTGGVYEQYF	TGTGCCATCAGTGGGAGCCCGACAGGGGGGGTCTACGAGCAGTACTTC
NA	TRBV7-9	NA	TRBJ1-1	CASSLVQSRYTEAFF	TGTGCCAGCAGCTTAGTCCAGTCGAGATACACTGAAGCTTTCTTT
few	TRBV2	NA	TRBJ2-2	CASSVRRGGANTGELFF	TGTGCCAGCAGTGTCCGTCGAGGGGGAGCTAACACCGGGGAGCTGTTTTTT
NA	TRBV5-1	TRBD1	TRBJ2-4	CASSPTGLNIQYF	TGCGCCAGCAGCCCGACAGGGTTGAACATTCAGTACTTC
NA	TRBV6-1	NA	TRBJ1-5	CASSEGIGGSQPQHF	TGTGCCAGCAGTGAAGGCATAGGGGGTAGTCAGCCCCAGCATTTT
few	TRBV7-2	TRBD1	TRBJ2-7	CASSWELRGGRSYEQYF	TGTGCCAGCAGCTGGGAACTGAGAGGGGGCAGGTCCTACGAGCAGTACTTC
NA	TRBV11-2	NA	TRBJ2-7	CASSAGLTWGEQYF	TGTGCCAGCAGCGCGGGACTGACGTGGGGCGAGCAGTACTTC
NA	TRBV13	TRBD1	TRBJ1-4	CASSLEPGTGNEKLFF	TGTGCCAGCAGCTTAGAGCCCGGGACAGGCAATGAAAAACTGTTTTTT
few	TRBV5-4	NA	TRBJ2-1	CASRAHLAANEQFF	TGTGCCAGCAGGGCCCACCTAGCTGCTAATGAGCAGTTCTTC
NA	TRBV12-3/TRBV12-4	NA	TRBJ2-7	CASGRGGGQAYEQYF	TGTGCCAGCGGAAGGGGCGGGGGCCAAGCCTACGAGCAGTACTTC
NA	TRBV7-6	NA	TRBJ2-3	CASSLGPALDTQYF	TGTGCCAGCAGCTTGGGACCGGCCCTAGATACGCAGTATTTT
NA	TRBV18	TRBD1	TRBJ2-7	CASSPPRAQGIEQYF	TGTGCCAGCTCACCACCGAGGGCACAGGGGATAGAGCAGTACTTC
few	TRBV20-1	NA	TRBJ1-5	CSAVTEGPQHF	TGCAGTGCTGTGACAGAAGGGCCCCAGCATTTT
NA	TRBV11-1	TRBD2	TRBJ2-7	CASSRGIQASGRAYEQYF	TGTGCCAGCAGTCGGGGTATCCAGGCTAGCGGGAGAGCCTACGAGCAGTACTTC
NA	TRBV5-1	NA	TRBJ2-3	CASSLEGSATDTQYF	TGCGCCAGCAGCTTAGAGGGCTCGGCCACAGATACGCAGTATTTT
NA	TRBV5-1	TRBD2	TRBJ2-5	CASSFGTSGRTQETQYF	TGCGCCAGCAGCTTCGGGACTAGCGGGAGGACCCAAGAGACCCAGTACTTC
few	TRBV28	TRBD2	TRBJ2-7	CASSFPTSGRIPYEQYF	TGTGCCAGCAGTTTTCCCACTAGCGGGAGGATACCCTACGAGCAGTACTTC
NA	TRBV10-3	NA	TRBJ2-3	CAISLQDTQYF	TGTGCCATCTCCCTACAAGATACGCAGTATTTT
NA	TRBV11-1	TRBD1	TRBJ2-6	CASSSRDRPVSGANVLTF	TGTGCCAGCAGCTCTCGGGACAGGCCCGTCTCTGGGGCCAACGTCCTGACTTTC
NA	TRBV15	NA	TRBJ2-1	CATSRDITVRSNEQFF	TGTGCCACCAGCAGAGATATTACGGTTCGTAGTAATGAGCAGTTCTTC
many	TRBV5-1	TRBD2	TRBJ2-3	CASSLATSGGPGDRTDTQYF	TGCGCCAGCAGCTTGGCCACTAGCGGGGGCCCCGGAGATCGCACAGATACGCAGTATTTT
NA	TRBV14	TRBD2	TRBJ2-7	CASSHQKGSGIYHEQYF	TGTGCCAGCAGCCATCAAAAAGGTAGCGGGATATACCACGAGCAGTACTTC
many	TRBV12-3/TRBV12-4	NA	TRBJ1-4	CASSLTEKLFF	TGTGCCAGCAGTTTGACTGAAAAACTGTTTTTT
few	TRBV20-1	TRBD1	TRBJ2-7	CSATRTGKVSNYEQYF	TGCAGTGCTACCCGGACAGGGAAAGTTAGTAACTACGAGCAGTACTTC
many	TRBV29-1	NA	TRBJ2-1	CSVESRDGLNEQFF	TGCAGCGTTGAGTCCAGGGATGGATTAAATGAGCAGTTCTTC
NA	TRBV19	NA	TRBJ2-4	CASSRRIAKNIQYF	TGTGCCAGTAGTCGCAGGATAGCCAAAAACATTCAGTACTTC